This T cell receptor (beta chain) derives from a study of radiotherapy plus CTLA-4 blockade in lung cancer. Whole-study context: In around 17% of patients, objective responses were seen; roughly 30% had disease control. Regarding the study as a whole: Among reported predictors of response, early blood T cell clone dynamics with interferon-beta performed best.

As for this clone: As yet, its antigen is unknown.

The CDR3 runs to 15 residues. V lost 0 bases to trimming and J lost 4 bases, with 12 bases between them. Germline V CDR1 and CDR2: LGHNA, YSLEER. Measured with immunoSEQ multiplex PCR; TCRdb has only the in-frame clones, and not every one. The table has 50,000 to 65,000 clones, roughly three quarters seen once. The receptor was isolated from a human donor with non-small cell lung cancer who had a complete response to radiotherapy plus ipilimumab. The sample here was peripheral blood, taken from a patient treated with radiotherapy plus ipilimumab. This rearrangement joins TRBV4-3 to TRBJ1-1; weak D call: TRBD1 (5 bases). CDR3 bases: TGCGCCAGCAGCCAAGATTTGGTCGGGGGCACTGAAGCTTTCTTT. Translating it yields CASSQDLVGGTEAFF.